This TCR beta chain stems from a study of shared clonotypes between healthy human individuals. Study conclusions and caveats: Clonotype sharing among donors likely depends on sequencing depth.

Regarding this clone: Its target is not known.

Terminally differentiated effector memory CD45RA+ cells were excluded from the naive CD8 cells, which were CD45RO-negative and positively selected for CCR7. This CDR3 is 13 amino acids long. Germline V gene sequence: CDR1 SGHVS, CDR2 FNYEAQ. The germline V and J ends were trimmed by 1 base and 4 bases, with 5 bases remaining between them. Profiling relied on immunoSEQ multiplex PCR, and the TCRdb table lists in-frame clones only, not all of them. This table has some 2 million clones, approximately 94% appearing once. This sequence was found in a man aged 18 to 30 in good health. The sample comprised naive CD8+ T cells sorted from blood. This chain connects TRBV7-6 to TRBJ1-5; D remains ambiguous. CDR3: CASSLGANQPQHF. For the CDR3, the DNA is TGTGCCAGCAGCTTAGGTGCAAATCAGCCCCAGCATTTT.